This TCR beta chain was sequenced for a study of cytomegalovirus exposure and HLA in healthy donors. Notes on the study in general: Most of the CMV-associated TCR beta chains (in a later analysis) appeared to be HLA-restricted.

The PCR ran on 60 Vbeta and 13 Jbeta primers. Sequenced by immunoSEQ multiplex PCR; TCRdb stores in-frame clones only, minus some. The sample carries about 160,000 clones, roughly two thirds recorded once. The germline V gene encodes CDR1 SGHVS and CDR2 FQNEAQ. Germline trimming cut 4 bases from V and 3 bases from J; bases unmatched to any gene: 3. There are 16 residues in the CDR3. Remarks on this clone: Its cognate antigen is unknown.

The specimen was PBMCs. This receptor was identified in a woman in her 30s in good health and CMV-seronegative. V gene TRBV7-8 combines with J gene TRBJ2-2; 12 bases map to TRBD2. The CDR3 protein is CASSSRLAGDTGELFF. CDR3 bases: TGTGCCAGCAGCTCGAGACTAGCGGGAGACACCGGGGAGCTGTTTTTT.